The clone carrying this TCR beta chain came up once. Germline CDR1 is SGHTA and CDR2 is FQGTGA. V lost 6 bases and J lost 5; bases outside the gene matches: 7. This CDR3 has 15 residues. Authors' processing steps: Amplification of reference gene primers provided the estimated nucleated cell counts. Profiled with immunoSEQ multiplex PCR; TCRdb holds only in-frame clones, not every one. D and trimming were read from the DNA, whereas the V and J calls and clone size are those reported in that table. The data contain around 41,000 clones, 90% of them singletons. The data belong to a study of blood T cell repertoires in COVID-19. About the research overall: Collection of acute and convalescent COVID-19 samples took place in the United States, Italy and Spain. T cells, B-cell-depleted T cells, or PBMCs provided the cDNA or gDNA that served as material.

This receptor was identified in a human donor in a cohort sampled during active COVID-19. The sample consisted of peripheral blood. This chain joins TRBV7-3 and TRBJ2-1; 10 positions agree with TRBD2. Here the CDR3 reads CASSSSGGFNNEQFF. The CDR3 DNA sequence: TGTGCCAGCAGTTCTAGCGGGGGTTTTAACAATGAGCAGTTCTTC.